This TCR beta chain was sequenced for a study of T cells expressing NK-cell markers. The CDR3 runs to 12 residues. The V gene's germline CDR1 is SGHTA and CDR2 FQGNSA. TCR beta cDNA was made by 5'RACE template switching with UMIs. TCRdb reprocessed the 5' RACE reads and reports one entry per CDR3 protein, with no DNA. The sample table sets out 500,000 to 700,000 distinct CDR3 sequences. The sequencing sample was made of blood T cells: a sorted CD56 or NKG2C T cell subset, CD4+ or CD8+ T cells, or bulk PBMC T cells (not recorded which). The sequence derives from a man between 18 and 35 years old in good health. V is TRBV7-2 and J is TRBJ1-1; checking the TCRdb D call of TRBD1 is not possible without DNA. The chain's CDR3 is CASSLEGGIAFF. The full variable domain, completed using reference TRBV7-2 and TRBJ1-1, is GAGVSQSPSNKVTEKGKDVELRCDPISGHTALYWYRQSLGQGLEFLIYFQGNSAPDKSGLPSDRFSAERTGGSVSTLTIQRTQQEDSAVYLCASSLEGGIAFFGQGTRLTVV.